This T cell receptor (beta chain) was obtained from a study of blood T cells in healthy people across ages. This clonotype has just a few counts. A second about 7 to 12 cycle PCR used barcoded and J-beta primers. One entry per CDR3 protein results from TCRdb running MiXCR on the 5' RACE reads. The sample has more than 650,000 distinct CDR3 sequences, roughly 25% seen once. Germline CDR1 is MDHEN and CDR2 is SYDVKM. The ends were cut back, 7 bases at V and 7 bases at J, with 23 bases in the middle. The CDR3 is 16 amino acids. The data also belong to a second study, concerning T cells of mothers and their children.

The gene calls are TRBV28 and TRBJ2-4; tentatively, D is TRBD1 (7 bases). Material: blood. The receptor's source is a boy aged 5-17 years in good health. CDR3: CASTPLRRGRGNIQYF. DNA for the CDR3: TGTGCCAGCACACCACTCCGGAGGGGGCGAGGGAACATTCAGTACTTC.